Sequencing of this T cell receptor beta chain was carried out in a study of T cells after yellow fever vaccination. This clonotype turned up a few times. TCRdb used MiXCR to reprocess the 5' RACE reads, holding one entry per CDR3 protein. The table has 150,000 to 200,000 distinct CDR3 sequences, 9.3% seen once. Per the germline V gene, CDR1 is LNHDA and CDR2 is SQIVND (reference sequence). The V gene lost 3 bases and the J gene lost 5 bases, with 10 bases spanning the gap. The CDR3 sequence is 13 residues long. This receptor was identified in a man younger than 30 who received the YFV17D yellow fever vaccine. Sequenced material: CD8+ T cells sorted from PBMCs, taken 45 days after the yellow fever booster vaccination. This chain joins TRBV19 and TRBJ2-5; tentatively, D is TRBD1 or TRBD2 (5 bases each). CDR3 nucleotide sequence: TGTGCCAGTAGTATGAGGGGCGGTGAGACCCAGTACTTC. This gives the protein CASSMRGGETQYF.